This T cell receptor (beta chain) was retrieved from a study of T cells expressing NK-cell markers. Study background: HCMV serostatus: most of the eight sequenced donors positive, one negative.

Broader study findings: Certain NKG2C+ T cell clones were expanded, and their HCMV specificity remained unclear.

It was by 5'RACE template switching with UMIs that TCR beta cDNA was made. Following a re-call of the 5' RACE reads, TCRdb has one entry per CDR3 protein and lacks DNA. The table counts 150,000 or so distinct CDR3 sequences; 37% lies in the top ten. For this clonotype: No antigen is known for it.

Germline CDR1 MNHEY, CDR2 SMNVEV (reference sequence). The CDR3 spans 15 residues. This TCR derives from a woman aged 50 to 60 in good health. Sample: blood T cells: a sorted CD56 or NKG2C T cell subset, CD4+ or CD8+ T cells, or bulk PBMC T cells (not recorded which). The chain is built from TRBV27 and TRBJ2-5; TCRdb outputs TRBD1, but without DNA this stays unchecked. CDR3 sequence reads: CASSPSSGYQETQYF.